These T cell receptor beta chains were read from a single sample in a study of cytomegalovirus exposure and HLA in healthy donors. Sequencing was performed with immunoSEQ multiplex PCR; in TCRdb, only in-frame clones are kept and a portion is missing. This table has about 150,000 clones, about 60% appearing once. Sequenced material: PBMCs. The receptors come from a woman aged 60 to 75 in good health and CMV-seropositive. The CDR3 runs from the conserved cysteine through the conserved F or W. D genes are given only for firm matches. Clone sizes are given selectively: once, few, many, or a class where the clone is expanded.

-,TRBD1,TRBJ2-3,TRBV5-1,TGCGCCAGCAGGACAGGGATCTCTAGCACAGATACGCAGTATTTT,CASRTGISSTDTQYF
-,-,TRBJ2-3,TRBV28,TGTGCCAGCAGTTTAGGAGGGGGCGCTTCAGATACGCAGTATTTT,CASSLGGGASDTQYF
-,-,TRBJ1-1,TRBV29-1,TGCAGCGCCGGACAGATGAACACTGAAGCTTTCTTT,CSAGQMNTEAFF
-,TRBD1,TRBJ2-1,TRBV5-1,TGCGCCAGCAGCTTGGAACTCGCAGGGGGCAATGAGCAGTTCTTC,CASSLELAGGNEQFF
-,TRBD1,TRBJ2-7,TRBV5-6,TGTGCCAGCAGCACCCTCGGCCAGGGGGCGGTGGACGAGCAGTACTTC,CASSTLGQGAVDEQYF
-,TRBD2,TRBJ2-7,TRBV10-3,TGTGCCACGAATAGCGGGAGGTCTTTAGAGCAGTACTTC,CATNSGRSLEQYF
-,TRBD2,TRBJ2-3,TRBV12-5,TGTGCTAGTACTTTAGCGGGAGATAGCACAGATACGCAGTATTTT,CASTLAGDSTDTQYF
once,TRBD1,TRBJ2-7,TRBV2,TGTGCCAGCAAGACTGGGACAGGCCAACGGTGGGAGTACTTC,CASKTGTGQRWEYF
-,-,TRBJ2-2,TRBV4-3,TGCGCCAGCAGCCCGTCAAGGGGATCAGTCGGGGAGCTGTTTTTT,CASSPSRGSVGELFF
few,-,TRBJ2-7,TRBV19,TGTGCCAGTAGTATAGCGGCGGGGACCTACGAGCAGTACTTC,CASSIAAGTYEQYF
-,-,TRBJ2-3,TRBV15,TGTGCCACCAGCGGAGGGGGCGGCAGCACAGATACGCAGTATTTT,CATSGGGGSTDTQYF
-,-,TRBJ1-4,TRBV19,TGTGCCAGTAGTGAACCGAGTAATGAAAAACTGTTTTTT,CASSEPSNEKLFF
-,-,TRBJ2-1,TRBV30,TGTGCCTGGAGTGGCGGGACCTACAATGAGCAGTTCTTC,CAWSGGTYNEQFF
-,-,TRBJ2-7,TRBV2,TGTGCCAGCAGCCGGAGAGACGACGACGAGCAGTACTTC,CASSRRDDDEQYF
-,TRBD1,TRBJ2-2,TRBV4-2,TGTGCCAGCAGCAAAGGGACAGGGGAGGCCGGGGAGCTGTTTTTT,CASSKGTGEAGELFF
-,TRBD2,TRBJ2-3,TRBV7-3,TGTGCCAGCAGCCCGGGACTAGTCGGTACAGATACGCAGTATTTT,CASSPGLVGTDTQYF
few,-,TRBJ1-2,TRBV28,TGTGCCAGCACCACCCCCGCAGGTTCCGAGAGATATGGCTACACCTTC,CASTTPAGSERYGYTF
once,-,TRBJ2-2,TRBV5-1,TGCGCCAGCAGTCACCAAACAGGGCCCGGGGAGCTGTTTTTT,CASSHQTGPGELFF
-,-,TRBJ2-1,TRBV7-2,TGTGCCAGCACCCCTGAACGACAGTCCTTCGATGAGCAGTTCTTC,CASTPERQSFDEQFF
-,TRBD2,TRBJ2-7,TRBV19,TGTGCCAGTAGTATAACTAGCGGGAGATACGAGCAGTACTTC,CASSITSGRYEQYF
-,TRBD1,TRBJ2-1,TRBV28,TGTGCCAGCAGTCTCAGGGGACAGGGATACAATGAGCAGTTCTTC,CASSLRGQGYNEQFF
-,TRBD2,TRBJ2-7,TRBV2,TGTGCCAGCAGTGATACTAGCGGGAGTGGTGAGCAGTACTTC,CASSDTSGSGEQYF
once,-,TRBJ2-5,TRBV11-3,TGTGCCAGCAGCTTAGAGGCAGGGACCCAGTACTTC,CASSLEAGTQYF
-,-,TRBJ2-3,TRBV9,TGTGCCAGCAGCGTAGGTGGGCAAAATACGCAGTATTTT,CASSVGGQNTQYF
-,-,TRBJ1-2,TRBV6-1,TGTGCCAGCAGTTCGGACGGCGGGGGGATAGGCTACACCTTC,CASSSDGGGIGYTF
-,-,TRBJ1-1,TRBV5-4,TGTGCCAGCAGCTTGGTAACGGGGAACACTGAAGCTTTCTTT,CASSLVTGNTEAFF
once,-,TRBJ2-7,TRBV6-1,TGTGCCAGCAGGGAAGGGGCCGAGCAGTACTTC,CASREGAEQYF
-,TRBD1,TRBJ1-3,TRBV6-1,TGTGCCACAACCCCTGGGACAGGGGGAAACACCATATATTTT,CATTPGTGGNTIYF
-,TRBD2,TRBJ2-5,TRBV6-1,TGTGCCAGCAGTGAATCCGGACTAGCCACAGAGACCCAGTACTTC,CASSESGLATETQYF
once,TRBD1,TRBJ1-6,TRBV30,TGTGCCTGGAGTTGGACCGGGACAGGGTCTTCACCCCTCCACTTT,CAWSWTGTGSSPLHF
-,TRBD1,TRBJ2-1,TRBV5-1,TGCGCCAGCAGCTTACTACAGGGGGCTGACTACAATGAGCAGTTCTTC,CASSLLQGADYNEQFF
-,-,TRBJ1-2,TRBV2,TGTGCCAGCAACCCCCCACAGGGAGGGCCTCACTATGGCTACACCTTC,CASNPPQGGPHYGYTF
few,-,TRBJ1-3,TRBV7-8,TGTGCCAGCAGCTTAAGGCGGGGGGGGCAGGGAGGAAACACCATATATTTT,CASSLRRGGQGGNTIYF
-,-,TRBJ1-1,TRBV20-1,TGCAGCGTTGGAGGGGACACTGAAGCTTTCTTT,CSVGGDTEAFF
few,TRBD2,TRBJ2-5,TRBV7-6,TGTGCCAGCAGCCCTGGGACTAGCTGGACACAAGAGACCCAGTACTTC,CASSPGTSWTQETQYF
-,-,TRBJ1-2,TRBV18,TGTGCCAGCTCACCCCCCGGGACATCACGAAACTATGGCTACACCTTC,CASSPPGTSRNYGYTF
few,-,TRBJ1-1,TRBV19,TGTGCCAGTAAGTGGTCAGGGAGGGTGAACACTGAAGCTTTCTTT,CASKWSGRVNTEAFF
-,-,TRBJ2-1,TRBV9,TGTGCCAGCAGCGTTACAGGGAAGTACAATGAGCAGTTCTTC,CASSVTGKYNEQFF
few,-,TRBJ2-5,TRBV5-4,TGTGCCAGCAGCTTGGCGCAGGGTTGGAAGACCCAGTACTTC,CASSLAQGWKTQYF
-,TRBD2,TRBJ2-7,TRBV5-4,TGTGCCAGCAGCCCTGGACTAGCGGGAGTTGGTTACGAGCAGTACTTC,CASSPGLAGVGYEQYF
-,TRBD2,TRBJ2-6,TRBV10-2,TGCGCCAGCATGGGGAGGGAAGGCCCGTTTTCTGGGGCCAACGTCCTGACTTTC,CASMGREGPFSGANVLTF
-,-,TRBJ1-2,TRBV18,TGTGCCAGCTCACTGTCTACAGGGAACTATGGCTACACCTTC,CASSLSTGNYGYTF
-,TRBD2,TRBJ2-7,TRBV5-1,TGCGCCAGCAGCTGGGGACTAGCGGGAGGAGGCGAGCAGTACTTC,CASSWGLAGGGEQYF
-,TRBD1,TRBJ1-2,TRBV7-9,TGTGCCAGCAGCCCTGGGGGGAGCAGGGGGCATGGCTACACCTTC,CASSPGGSRGHGYTF
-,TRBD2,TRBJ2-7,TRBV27,TGTGCCAGCGGCGGGACTAGCGTCGAGCAGTACTTC,CASGGTSVEQYF
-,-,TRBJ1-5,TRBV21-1,TGTGCCAGCAGCAAAAAAGGCTACAGGGACTATAGCAATCAGCCCCAGCATTTT,CASSKKGYRDYSNQPQHF
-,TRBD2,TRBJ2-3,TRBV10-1,TGCGCCAGCAGTGGGACTAGCGGGACGGCAGATACGCAGTATTTT,CASSGTSGTADTQYF
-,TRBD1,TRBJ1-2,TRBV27,TGTGCCAGCAGTTCACCGGGACAGGGATATGGCTACACCTTC,CASSSPGQGYGYTF